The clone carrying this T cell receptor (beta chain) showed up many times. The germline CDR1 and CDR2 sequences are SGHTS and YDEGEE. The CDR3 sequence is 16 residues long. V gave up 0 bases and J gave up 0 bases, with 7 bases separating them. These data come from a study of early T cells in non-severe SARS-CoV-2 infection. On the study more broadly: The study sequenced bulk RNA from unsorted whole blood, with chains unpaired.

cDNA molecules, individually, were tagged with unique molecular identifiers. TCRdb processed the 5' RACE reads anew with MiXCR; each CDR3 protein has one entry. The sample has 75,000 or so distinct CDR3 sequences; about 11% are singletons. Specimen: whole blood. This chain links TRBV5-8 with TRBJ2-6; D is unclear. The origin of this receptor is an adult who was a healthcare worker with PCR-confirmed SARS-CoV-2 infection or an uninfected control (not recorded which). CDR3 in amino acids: CASSLARVSGANVLTF. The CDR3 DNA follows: TGTGCCAGCAGCTTGGCGAGAGTCTCTGGGGCCAACGTCCTGACTTTC. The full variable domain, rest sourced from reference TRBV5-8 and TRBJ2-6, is EAGVTQSPTHLIKTRGQQATLRCSPISGHTSVYWYQQALGLGLQFLLWYDEGEERNRGNFPPRFSGRQFPNYSSELNVNALELEDSALYLCASSLARVSGANVLTFGAGSRLTVL.